Below, 30 T cell receptor beta chains from the same sample are listed, as sequenced in a study of T cells in Graves' hyperthyroidism and ophthalmopathy (dated by TCRdb to between 2017 and 2020). Library method: multiplex PCR. The run used an Illumina HiSeq 2000. The TCR beta CDR3 regions were amplified from RNA transcripts. The first round of RT-PCR for the TCR CDR3 was performed with the HTBI primer set and the Qiagen OneStep RT-PCR kit. TCRdb trimmed the raw reads at Q25, called clones with MiXCR and kept productive beta chains. Rows are combined by CDR3 protein, so each entry shows the most common genes and DNA. For this sample the table gives a few hundred thousand distinct CDR3 sequences, of which around 17% were detected only once. The ten biggest clones cover about 50% of the sample. The source material was blood. These receptor sequences come from a woman aged 45-65 years with Graves' hyperthyroidism.

This clonotype was counted at least ten times. The chain uses TRBV28 and TRBJ1-1; D unresolved. The CDR3 consists of 11 residues. The V end was cut by 4 bases, the J end by 6 bases, with 6 bases between. The germline V gene has CDR1 MDHEN and CDR2 SYDVKM. The CDR3 bases are TGTGCCAGCAGTTGGACGGCTGAAGCTTTCTTT. Translating gives CASSWTAEAFF. Drawing the rest from reference TRBV28 and TRBJ1-1, the complete variable domain is DVKVTQSSRYLVKRTGEKVFLECVQDMDHENMFWYRQDPGLGLRLIYFSYDVKMKEKGDIPEGYSVSREKKERFSLILESASTNQTSMYLCASSWTAEAFFGQGTRLTVV.

This clonotype was detected many times. J is TRBJ2-1 and V is TRBV5-1; D is possibly TRBD2 (5 bases). CDR1 is SGHRS, CDR2 YFSETQ, per germline. The length of the CDR3 is 13 residues. V lost 4 bases, J lost 6 bases, and 11 bases lay in between. The CDR3 DNA follows: TGCGCCAGCAGCGGGCGGGCAGGCAATGAGCAGTTCTTC. As protein: CASSGRAGNEQFF.

This clonotype was observed many times. The chain is built from TRBV9 and TRBJ2-3; 7 nucleotides align to TRBD2. CDR3 length: 16 amino acids. Per the germline V gene, CDR1 is SGDLS and CDR2 is YYNGEE. After removal of 4 bases from V and 3 bases from J, the junction contained 11 bases not matched to a gene. CDR3 DNA sequence: TGTGCCAGCAGCCCCGATTCTAGCGGAGCGACAGATACGCAGTATTTT. It translates to CASSPDSSGATDTQYF.

This clonotype has at least ten counts. This chain joins TRBV2 and TRBJ2-7, with 9 bases matching TRBD2. The CDR3 length is 17 residues. J gave up 3 bases and V 7 bases, and 16 bases lay outside the gene matches. CDR1 is SNHLY and CDR2 is FYNNEI in the germline V gene. The CDR3 loop is CASILTPGNSGSYEQYF. The CDR3 DNA follows: TGTGCCAGCATTCTCACCCCGGGAAATAGCGGGAGCTACGAGCAGTACTTC.

The chain joins TRBV5-1 to TRBJ1-2; 11 nucleotides align to TRBD1. CDR3 length: 13 amino acids. V lost 4 bases and J lost 6; bases outside the gene matches: 2. CDR1 and CDR2 (germline): SGHRS, YFSETQ. CDR3 coding DNA: TGCGCCAGCAGCCTGGACAGGGGGCATGGCTACACCTTC. Translated: CASSLDRGHGYTF.

This clonotype was found a few times. The chain carries TRBV7-9 and TRBJ2-7; 7 bases are shared with TRBD1. The CDR3 is 14 residues long. V was clipped by 5 bases and J by 2 bases; unmatched bases: 6. Germline CDR1 is SEHNR and CDR2 is FQNEAQ (reference sequence). The CDR3 sequence: CASSNRDRPYEQYF. DNA for the CDR3: TGTGCCAGCAGCAACCGGGACAGACCCTACGAGCAGTACTTC.

This clonotype was seen only a few times. The chain recombines TRBV24-1 with TRBJ2-2; D ambiguous. Trimming left V 6 bases short and J 0 bases short, with 16 bases between. The germline CDR1 and CDR2 sequences are KGHDR and SFDVKD. This CDR3 region has 17 residues. In nucleotides, the CDR3 is TGTGCCACCAGTACCATAGGACGGAACACGAACACCGGGGAGCTGTTTTTT. Protein: CATSTIGRNTNTGELFF.

This clonotype has at least ten counts. V and J are TRBV11-2 and TRBJ2-3, with TRBD1 matching over 11 bases. Germline V gives CDR1 SGHAT, CDR2 FQNNGV. The V segment lost 3 bases and the J segment 2 bases; nucleotides outside the gene matches: 13. The CDR3 spans 19 residues. Here the CDR3 DNA reads TGTGCCAGCAGCTTGAACAACAAAGGGACAGGGGGTTTCACAGATACGCAGTATTTT. It translates to CASSLNNKGTGGFTDTQYF.

This chain links TRBV15 with TRBJ1-6; tentatively, D is TRBD1 (6 bases). CDR1 and CDR2 (germline): LNHNV, YYDKDF (reference sequence). The CDR3 runs to 12 residues. V lost 0 bases to trimming and J lost 16 bases, with 10 bases between them. In DNA, the CDR3 is TGTGCCACCAGCAGAGACAGGGGCCCGCTCCACTTT. This encodes CATSRDRGPLHF.

The CDR3 region is CASASSGLAGLEEYF. The CDR3 bases are TGTGCCAGCGCTTCCTCGGGACTAGCGGGGCTGGAGGAGTACTTC. The chain employs TRBV6-1 and TRBJ2-7; TRBD2 matches at 13 bases. Germline lookup yields CDR1 MNHNS and CDR2 SASEGT. The CDR3 loop spans 15 amino acids. J was trimmed by 11 bases and V by 8 bases; bases with no gene match: 15.

In DNA form, the CDR3 reads TGTGCCAGCAGCCTCGAGAGCCCTAGCGGGTGGTGGGATGAGCAGTTCTTC. This codes for CASSLESPSGWWDEQFF. J is TRBJ2-1 and V is TRBV9, with 8 bases that match TRBD2. The CDR3 consists of 17 residues. Unmatched junction bases numbered 17, after V lost 4 bases and J lost 8 bases. CDR1 is SGDLS, CDR2 YYNGEE, per germline.

This clonotype has ten or more counts. This sequence joins TRBV6-1 and TRBJ2-1; 12 nucleotides match TRBD2. Germline CDR1 reads MNHNS; CDR2 reads SASEGT. The CDR3 spans 18 residues. V lost 5 bases, J lost 0 bases, and 8 bases stayed unmatched. Here the CDR3 reads CASSHLTSGSLSYNEQFF. CDR3 nucleotides: TGTGCCAGCAGTCACTTGACTAGCGGGAGCCTCTCCTACAATGAGCAGTTCTTC.

The chain uses TRBV7-6 and TRBJ2-3; 11 bases are shared with TRBD2. With 5 bases clipped from V and 0 bases from J, the junction kept 13 bases outside the gene matches. This CDR3 comprises 19 residues. CDR1 is SGHVS and CDR2 is FNYEAQ in the germline V gene. CDR3 sequence (DNA): TGTGCCAGCAGCCTTCTCACCGTTAGCGGGAGGGGAAGCACAGATACGCAGTATTTT. Its protein product is CASSLLTVSGRGSTDTQYF. The full variable domain, with the rest looked up from reference TRBV7-6 and TRBJ2-3, is GAGVSQSPRYKVTKRGQDVALRCDPISGHVSLYWYRQALGQGPEFLTYFNYEAQQDKSGLPNDRFSAERPEGSISTLTIQRTEQRDSAMYRCASSLLTVSGRGSTDTQYFGPGTRLTVL.

This CDR3 is CASSFLLAVDTDTQYF. CDR3 bases: TGCGCCAGCAGCTTTCTGCTAGCGGTAGACACAGATACGCAGTATTTT. V gene TRBV5-1 combines with J gene TRBJ2-3; TRBD2 aligns across 7 bases. CDR3 length: 16 amino acids. After removal of 2 bases from V and 2 bases from J, the junction contained 8 bases not matched to a gene. In germline, CDR1 is SGHRS, CDR2 YFSETQ.

This chain joins TRBV3-1 and TRBJ2-3, with 16 bases matching TRBD2. Germline V gene lookup returns CDR1 LGHDT and CDR2 YNNKEL (reference sequence). CDR3 length: 19 residues. V lost 3 bases, J lost 1 base, and 7 bases stayed unmatched. CDR3 nucleotides: TGTGCCAGCAGCCATTCCGGGACTAGCGGGAGGGCCCGCACAGATACGCAGTATTTT. It is translated as CASSHSGTSGRARTDTQYF.

The V and J genes are TRBV13 and TRBJ1-6; no reliable D call. CDR3 length: 16 amino acids. The V end was cut by 5 bases, the J end by 4 bases, with 15 bases between. CDR1 and CDR2 (germline): PRHDT, FYEKMQ (reference sequence). The CDR3 is CASSTAGSDYNSPLHF. In DNA form, the CDR3 reads TGTGCCAGCAGCACTGCGGGTAGTGATTATAATTCACCCCTCCACTTT.

This chain links TRBV5-1 with TRBJ1-3; D is unclear. The V and J ends lost 4 bases and 0 bases respectively, with 17 bases between them. This CDR3 contains 17 residues. Germline assignment: CDR1 SGHRS and CDR2 YFSETQ. In DNA, the CDR3 is TGCGCCAGCAGCGCGGGTTTCGGAGGCGGCTCTGGAAACACCATATATTTT. Its protein is CASSAGFGGGSGNTIYF.

There are many counts of this clonotype. V gene TRBV3-1 combines with J gene TRBJ2-1, with 8 nucleotides matching TRBD2. The CDR3 covers 18 residues. Trimming cost V 1 base and J 3 bases; bases outside gene matches: 11. Germline V gives CDR1 LGHDT, CDR2 YNNKEL (reference sequence). The CDR3: CASSQVPGGGRFYNEQFF. The CDR3 nucleotides are TGTGCCAGCAGCCAAGTCCCGGGGGGCGGGAGGTTCTACAATGAGCAGTTCTTC.

This clonotype was detected many times. This chain uses TRBV3-1 with TRBJ2-3; no reliable D call. The CDR3 is made up of 16 amino acids. Germline assignment: CDR1 LGHDT and CDR2 YNNKEL (reference sequence). V lost 0 bases and J 0 bases, leaving 10 bases between the germline ends. The CDR3 bases are TGTGCCAGCAGCCAAGATCGGCCGGTGAGCACAGATACGCAGTATTTT. It encodes CASSQDRPVSTDTQYF.

At least ten counts were recorded for this clonotype. The CDR3 spells CASSLRGSLAGEHEQYF. The CDR3 coding sequence is TGTGCCAGCAGTTTACGGGGGAGTCTAGCGGGAGAGCACGAGCAGTACTTC. The chain links TRBV27 to TRBJ2-7, with TRBD2 identical over 10 bases. Germline CDR1 and CDR2: MNHEY and SMNVEV (reference sequence). V dropped 2 bases and J dropped 5; count of bases not matched to a gene: 12. The CDR3 length is 17 residues.

This chain uses TRBV15 with TRBJ1-5; D is possibly TRBD1 (5 bases). V shed 1 base and J shed 6 bases, with 10 bases lying between them. Germline CDR1 LNHNV, CDR2 YYDKDF (reference sequence). This CDR3 is built from 14 residues. CDR3 DNA sequence: TGTGCCACCAGCAGAGCAGCGGGGCTTCAGCCCCAGCATTTT. Translation: CATSRAAGLQPQHF.

This clonotype was observed a few times. The rearrangement uses TRBV14 and TRBJ1-1, with a possible D match to TRBD1 (5 bases). The germline gives CDR1 SGHDN, CDR2 FVKESK. The V end lost 2 bases, the J end lost 2 bases, and 15 bases lay between the germline ends. This CDR3 contains 16 residues. Written as DNA, the CDR3 is TGTGCCAGCAGCCAACCTACTGACAGAGTTAACACTGAAGCTTTCTTT. This encodes CASSQPTDRVNTEAFF.

This clonotype appeared many times. The V and J genes are TRBV11-3 and TRBJ2-7; D is ambiguous. Trimming left V 7 bases short and J 3 bases short, with 7 bases between. The V gene's germline CDR1 is SGHNT and CDR2 YENEEA. The CDR3 runs 11 residues. The CDR3 nucleotides are TGTGCCAGCACGTCCGACTACGAGCAGTACTTC. This gives the protein CASTSDYEQYF.

Ten or more counts support this clonotype. The V and J genes are TRBV3-1 and TRBJ2-1; tentatively, D is TRBD2 (5 bases). The ends were cut back, 0 bases at V and 9 bases at J, with 18 bases in the middle. The germline gives CDR1 LGHDT, CDR2 YNNKEL (reference sequence). The CDR3 consists of 16 residues. The CDR3 loop reads CASSQDLALRSGEQFF. DNA for the CDR3: TGTGCCAGCAGCCAAGATTTAGCGCTAAGATCAGGTGAGCAGTTCTTC.

The chain joins TRBV24-1 to TRBJ1-2; D ambiguous. V gave up 5 bases and J gave up 2 bases, with 8 bases separating them. Germline V gene sequence: CDR1 KGHDR, CDR2 SFDVKD. The CDR3 runs 13 residues. CDR3 coding DNA: TGTGCCACCAGTGGTCCGGAAAACTATGGCTACACCTTC. Encoded protein: CATSGPENYGYTF.

The chain uses TRBV29-1 and TRBJ2-2, with 8 bases that match TRBD1. This CDR3 has 15 amino acids. The V gene end was trimmed by 8 bases and the J gene end by 1 base; junction bases not matched to a gene: 9. CDR1 is SQVTM and CDR2 is ANQGSEA in the germline V gene. The chain's CDR3 is CSTSGGTGNTGELFF. In DNA, the CDR3 is TGCAGCACCAGTGGGGGGACAGGGAACACCGGGGAGCTGTTTTTT.

Remarks on this clonotype: A clone one base away is much larger, so this may be a read error. The CDR3 nucleotides are TGTGCCATCAGTTACTCTCCAGATACGCAGTATTTT. The encoded protein is CAISYSPDTQYF. The V gene is TRBV6-5, the J gene TRBJ2-3; D is uncertain. Germline lookup yields CDR1 MNHEY and CDR2 SVGAGI. The CDR3 runs 12 residues.

The rearrangement uses TRBV27 and TRBJ2-7; D may be TRBD1 (6 bases). Germline CDR1 MNHEY, CDR2 SMNVEV (reference sequence). With 5 bases removed from V and 7 bases from J, the gap between germline ends came to 12 bases. The CDR3 has 12 amino acids. CDR3 sequence: CASSTIRGEQYF. CDR3 nucleotide sequence: TGTGCCAGCAGTACTATCAGGGGAGAGCAGTACTTC.

This chain connects TRBV20-1 to TRBJ2-7; D is perhaps TRBD1 (6 bases). The germline gives CDR1 DFQATT, CDR2 SNEGSKA (reference sequence). CDR3 length equals 11 residues. V was trimmed by 6 bases and J by 5 bases, leaving 11 bases between them. Here the CDR3 DNA reads TGCAGTGCGGGCAACAGGGACGAGCAGTACTTC. Translation gives CSAGNRDEQYF.

The chain uses TRBV19 and TRBJ2-7, with 10 positions matching TRBD2. The V gene end was trimmed by 6 bases and the J gene end by 4 bases; junction bases not matched to a gene: 6. Germline-derived CDR1 and CDR2 are LNHDA and SQIVND (reference sequence). CDR3 length: 14 amino acids. In nucleotides, the CDR3 is TGTGCCAGTAGCTATAGCGGGAGGAGTTACGAGCAGTACTTC. Translating gives CASSYSGRSYEQYF.